Following are 32 T cell receptor beta chains from one sample sequenced in a study of metastatic and nonmetastatic thyroid tumors. TCRdb re-clonotyped the PCR reads via MiXCR. Of around 10,000 clones in the sample, roughly 28% were seen once. Not a single patient had been given any form of treatment at any point before undergoing thyroid surgery. Source material: tumor tissue. These receptors all stem from a male donor with papillary thyroid cancer or a benign thyroid nodule (not recorded which). Some clones in this sample may be carry-over from other donors' samples.

This clone is labeled as medium-sized. V is TRBV7-2 and J is TRBJ2-1, with D perhaps TRBD1 (5 bases). V was shortened by 2 bases and J by 3 bases, with 8 bases between the two germline ends. The germline V gene encodes CDR1 SGHTA and CDR2 FQGNSA. CDR3 size: 14 residues. Here the CDR3 reads CASSLSRDYNEQFF. Here the CDR3 DNA reads TGTGCCAGCAGCTTAAGCAGGGACTACAATGAGCAGTTCTTC. Full variable domain (remainder filled in from reference TRBV7-2 and TRBJ2-1): GAGVSQSPSNKVTEKGKDVELRCDPISGHTALYWYRQSLGQGLEFLIYFQGNSAPDKSGLPSDRFSAERTGGSVSTLTIQRTQQEDSAVYLCASSLSRDYNEQFFGPGTRLTVL.

This clone appeared a few times. Here the CDR3 reads CASKETGVYGYTF. The CDR3 region has the DNA TGTGCCAGCAAAGAGACAGGGGTCTATGGCTACACCTTC. V usage is TRBV6-1 and J usage is TRBJ1-2; 8 nucleotides match TRBD1. The CDR3 extends over 13 amino acids. Germline V CDR1 and CDR2: MNHNS, SASEGT. With 7 bases clipped from V and 4 bases from J, the junction kept 5 bases outside the gene matches.

This clone qualifies as medium-sized. The rearrangement links TRBV24-1 to TRBJ1-5; the D gene is possibly TRBD1 (5 bases). V shed 0 bases and J shed 3 bases, with 14 bases lying between them. Germline-derived CDR1 and CDR2 are KGHDR and SFDVKD. This CDR3 has 17 residues. CDR3 DNA: TGTGCCACCAGTGATTTGCAAATCGACAGAATCAATCAGCCCCAGCATTTT. Amino acid sequence: CATSDLQIDRINQPQHF.

By share, this clone ranks as medium-sized (0.01 to 0.1%). The chain has TRBV10-1 and TRBJ1-5; 7 bases are a match to TRBD1. V lost 10 bases and J lost 2; bases outside the gene matches: 11. This CDR3 is 15 amino acids long. In germline, CDR1 is WNHNN, CDR2 SYGVQD (reference sequence). In DNA form, the CDR3 reads TGCGCCAACCAATTGAAGGGGGCTGGCAATCAGCCCCAGCATTTT. This codes for CANQLKGAGNQPQHF.

By share, this clone ranks as medium-sized. The chain joins TRBV2 to TRBJ2-3; 12 bases match TRBD2. V shed 5 bases and J 2 bases; nucleotides not matched to a gene: 8. Germline-derived CDR1 and CDR2 are SNHLY and FYNNEI. This CDR3 spans 17 amino acids. CDR3 sequence reads: CASSPRLAGDFTDTQYF. The CDR3 coding sequence is TGTGCCAGCAGTCCCCGACTAGCGGGAGACTTCACAGATACGCAGTATTTT.

The chain links TRBV30 to TRBJ2-7, with D perhaps matching TRBD1 (5 bases). Germline lookup yields CDR1 GTSNPN and CDR2 SVGIG (reference sequence). The CDR3 extends over 13 amino acids. V lost 2 bases and J lost 0, with 8 bases in between. The CDR3 protein is CAWSSGISYEQYF. The CDR3 nucleotides read TGTGCCTGGAGTTCAGGGATCTCCTACGAGCAGTACTTC.

Turning to this clone: One base away lies a much larger clone, so this may be a sequencing read error. This sequence joins TRBV7-8 and TRBJ2-3; D ambiguous. The CDR3 has 15 amino acids. CDR1 is SGHVS and CDR2 is FQNEAQ in the germline V gene. The CDR3 loop is CASSLERSITDAQYF. The CDR3 region has the DNA TGTGCCAGCAGCTTAGAAAGGTCTATCACAGATGCGCAGTATTTT.

By share, this clone counts as medium-sized. The chain has TRBV2 and TRBJ1-6; D is perhaps TRBD1 (6 bases). CDR1 SNHLY and CDR2 FYNNEI come from the germline V gene. The V end was cut by 1 base, the J end by 4 bases, with 14 bases between. This CDR3 is built from 17 residues. The CDR3 here is CASSEEGQLLYNSPLHF. In DNA form, the CDR3 reads TGTGCCAGCAGTGAAGAGGGACAACTTTTATATAATTCACCCCTCCACTTT.

There are many counts of this clone. The chain couples TRBV27 to TRBJ1-4; no firm D call. This CDR3 is built from 16 residues. V was trimmed by 3 bases and J by 8 bases, leaving 19 bases between them. Germline loops: CDR1 MNHEY, CDR2 SMNVEV (reference sequence). The CDR3 protein is CASSLSPRTGREKLFF. The CDR3 DNA sequence: TGTGCCAGCAGTTTGTCCCCTCGGACGGGAAGGGAAAAACTGTTTTTT. Variable domain in full (rest from reference TRBV27 and TRBJ1-4): EAQVTQNPRYLITVTGKKLTVTCSQNMNHEYMSWYRQDPGLGLRQIYYSMNVEVTDKGDVPEGYKVSRKEKRNFPLILESPSPNQTSLYFCASSLSPRTGREKLFFGSGTQLSVL.

The sample holds one count of this clone. The germline gene is not matched at one end of the junction; a read error may be the cause. The chain links TRBV14 to TRBJ2-3; D uncertain. The CDR3 consists of 15 residues. The germline V gene encodes CDR1 SGHDN and CDR2 FVKESK. The CDR3 spells CASIGPTSSTDTQYF. The CDR3 DNA reads as TGCGCCAGCATCGGCCCGACCTCTAGCACAGATACGCAGTATTTT.

J is TRBJ1-1 and V is TRBV18; D uncertain. The germline V gene has CDR1 KGHSH and CDR2 LQKENI. The V gene lost 4 bases and the J gene lost 1 base, with 4 bases spanning the gap. This CDR3 has 12 amino acids. The CDR3 region has the DNA TGTGCCAGCTCACGAGGGAACACTGAAGCTTTCTTT. This gives the protein CASSRGNTEAFF.

This clone was detected ten times or more. The chain is built from TRBV3-1 and TRBJ1-4, with 7 bases identical to TRBD1. This CDR3 comprises 14 residues. V shed 5 bases, J shed 7 bases, and the junction held 7 bases outside the gene matches. Germline CDR1 and CDR2: LGHDT and YNNKEL (reference sequence). The CDR3 sequence is CASSWGQKSEKLFF. The CDR3 nucleotides are TGTGCCAGCAGCTGGGGACAGAAGAGTGAAAAACTGTTTTTT.

In its sample, this clone was seen a few times. This chain's CDR3 is CASRSTGTSYNEQFF. The CDR3 bases are TGTGCCAGCAGATCTACAGGTACCTCCTACAATGAGCAGTTCTTC. V usage is TRBV28 and J usage is TRBJ2-1; D possibly corresponds to TRBD1 (5 bases). The V gene lost 6 bases and the J gene lost 0 bases, with 12 bases spanning the gap. The CDR3 covers 15 residues. Germline V gene lookup returns CDR1 MDHEN and CDR2 SYDVKM.

This clone was seen ten or more times. One end of the junction varies from germline; a read error may be responsible. The chain joins TRBV20-1 to TRBJ2-1, with TRBD2 identical over 9 bases. CDR3 size: 16 residues. Germline lookup yields CDR1 DFQATT and CDR2 SNEGSKA (reference sequence). CDR3 region: CSARLADSIPYNEQFF. The CDR3, as DNA: TGCAGCGCTAGACTAGCGGACTCAATCCCCTACAATGAGCAGTTCTTC.

The V gene is TRBV5-1, the J gene TRBJ2-2; perhaps TRBD2 as D (5 bases). CDR3 size: 17 residues. Per the germline V gene, CDR1 is SGHRS and CDR2 is YFSETQ. Trimming took 2 bases from V and 4 from J, leaving 18 bases between them. CDR3: CASSFGIGVRLTGELFF. DNA for the CDR3: TGCGCCAGCAGCTTCGGTATCGGGGTGCGCCTCACCGGGGAGCTGTTTTTT.

This clone was recorded at least ten times. The genes are TRBV4-1 and TRBJ2-1; 9 bases are a match to TRBD1. The germline V gene encodes CDR1 MGHRA and CDR2 YSYEKL. The CDR3 length is 17 residues. The V segment lost 2 bases and the J segment 2 bases; nucleotides outside the gene matches: 7. The CDR3 protein is CASSQPTGQGTYNEQFF. The DNA for the CDR3 is TGCGCCAGCAGCCAACCGACTGGACAGGGGACCTACAATGAGCAGTTCTTC.

This rearrangement joins TRBV4-1 to TRBJ2-3; D gene unclear. The CDR3 totals 13 residues. CDR1 and CDR2 from the germline V gene are MGHRA and YSYEKL. V was cut by 7 bases and J by 0 bases, with 8 bases left in between. This CDR3 is CASILSSTDTQYF. CDR3 DNA: TGCGCCAGCATCCTTTCGAGCACAGATACGCAGTATTTT.

The J gene is TRBJ2-1, the V gene TRBV20-1, with D possibly matching TRBD2 (6 bases). This CDR3 region has 16 residues. Germline assignment: CDR1 DFQATT and CDR2 SNEGSKA (reference sequence). Trimming pared 3 bases from V and 0 bases from J, leaving 15 bases between. The CDR3 sequence: CSASDVAGSSYNEQFF. CDR3 bases: TGCAGTGCTAGCGATGTCGCGGGGAGCTCCTACAATGAGCAGTTCTTC.

The CDR3 sequence: CASSCPWVGLAGAYEQYF. The CDR3 DNA reads as TGTGCCAGCAGCTGTCCGTGGGTAGGACTAGCGGGAGCCTACGAGCAGTACTTC. This chain links TRBV7-3 with TRBJ2-7; 13 nucleotides align to TRBD2. The CDR3 length is 18 residues. From germline, CDR1 is SGHTA and CDR2 FQGTGA. Losses at the gene ends were 4 bases for V and 2 bases for J; bases not matched to a gene: 11.

There are a few counts of this clone. This sample also contains other DNA sequences that code for the same CDR3. The V and J genes are TRBV20-1 and TRBJ1-6; a possible D gene is TRBD1 (6 bases). Trimming left V 3 bases short and J 10 bases short, with 16 bases between. Germline V gene lookup returns CDR1 DFQATT and CDR2 SNEGSKA (reference sequence). The CDR3 is made up of 14 amino acids. The CDR3, as DNA: TGCAGTGCTAGGGGAACAGGGTGGGGATCACCCCTCCACTTT. It encodes CSARGTGWGSPLHF.

This rearrangement joins TRBV2 to TRBJ2-3, with D possibly being TRBD2 (5 bases). V gave up 3 bases and J gave up 0 bases, with 10 bases separating them. CDR3 size: 15 residues. In germline, CDR1 is SNHLY, CDR2 FYNNEI. The CDR3 coding sequence is TGTGCCAGCAGTGAGACGGGGTCTAGCACAGATACGCAGTATTTT. As protein: CASSETGSSTDTQYF.

The sample holds many counts of this clone. The junction and the germline gene differ at one end; a read error may be behind it. This sequence joins TRBV7-7 and TRBJ2-5, with 8 nucleotides matching TRBD1. Germline CDR1 SSHAT, CDR2 FNYEAQ (reference sequence). The CDR3 has 15 amino acids. CDR3 in amino acids: CASSSGQGIQETQYF. For the CDR3, the DNA is TGTGCTAGCAGCTCAGGACAGGGCATACAAGAGACCCAGTACTTC.

This clone was picked up many times. The chain couples TRBV28 to TRBJ1-1, with no clear D. V lost 9 bases, J lost 4 bases, and 21 bases lay in between. The germline gives CDR1 MDHEN, CDR2 SYDVKM. The CDR3 extends over 15 amino acids. The CDR3 protein is CARIPRYTGGTEAFF. The DNA for the CDR3 is TGTGCCAGGATACCCCGATACACGGGAGGCACTGAAGCTTTCTTT. Full variable domain (missing parts from reference TRBV28 and TRBJ1-1): DVKVTQSSRYLVKRTGEKVFLECVQDMDHENMFWYRQDPGLGLRLIYFSYDVKMKEKGDIPEGYSVSREKKERFSLILESASTNQTSMYLCARIPRYTGGTEAFFGQGTRLTVV.

By sample fraction, this clone is medium-sized. The V call is TRBV5-1, the J call TRBJ2-5; 10 nucleotides align to TRBD2. The V gene's germline CDR1 is SGHRS and CDR2 YFSETQ. The CDR3 consists of 17 residues. Trimming took 2 bases from V and 1 from J; bases not matched to a gene: 8. The CDR3 DNA is TGCGCCAGCAGCTTCCCCCTAGCGGGAGTAATCCAAGAGACCCAGTACTTC. It translates to CASSFPLAGVIQETQYF.

This clone was observed many times. The CDR3 reads CASSLASHETQYF. For the CDR3, the DNA is TGTGCCAGCAGCTTAGCTAGTCACGAGACCCAGTACTTC. The chain carries TRBV7-2 and TRBJ2-5, with no clear D. The CDR3 runs to 13 residues. Germline CDR1 SGHTA, CDR2 FQGNSA. Trimming cost V 0 bases and J 5 bases, with 7 bases left between them.

This clone was recorded a few times. One end of the junction does not line up with germline, which may come from a read error. Other DNA sequences within the sample encode an identical CDR3. This chain uses TRBV2 with TRBJ2-3; a weak D match, TRBD1 (5 bases). CDR3 size: 14 residues. The germline V gene encodes CDR1 SNHLY and CDR2 FYNNEI. The CDR3 DNA sequence: TGTGCCAGCGGGCAGGGCCTAAGCACGGATACTCAGTATTTT. Its protein product is CASGQGLSTDTQYF.

V usage is TRBV6-1 and J usage is TRBJ2-2; possibly TRBD2 for D (5 bases). Germline-derived CDR1 and CDR2 are MNHNS and SASEGT. The CDR3 runs 15 residues. Deletions cut 5 bases from V and 6 bases from J, with 16 bases between. The CDR3 protein is CASSLTSGVSGELFF. The DNA for the CDR3 is TGTGCCAGCAGTTTAACTAGTGGGGTTTCCGGGGAGCTGTTTTTT.

In its sample, this clone is medium-sized. The chain combines TRBV30 with TRBJ2-7, with 9 bases that match TRBD1. Per the germline V gene, CDR1 is GTSNPN and CDR2 is SVGIG (reference sequence). The CDR3 runs to 13 residues. Trimming removed 2 bases from V and 6 bases from J; junction bases left unmatched: 5. As DNA, the CDR3 is TGTGCCTGGAGTATACAGGGGGCGGGCGAGCAGTACTTC. Amino acids: CAWSIQGAGEQYF.

This clone is judged medium-sized. The rearrangement joins TRBV12-3 or TRBV12-4 to TRBJ1-4; 7 bases map to TRBD1. Germline trimming cut 1 base from V and 7 bases from J; bases unmatched to any gene: 0. This CDR3 region has 13 residues. CDR3 protein: CASSLGQGEKLFF. The CDR3, as DNA: TGTGCCAGCAGTTTAGGACAGGGTGAAAAACTGTTTTTT.

The gene calls are TRBV20-1 and TRBJ2-1; weak D call: TRBD2 (6 bases). The V gene's germline CDR1 is DFQATT and CDR2 SNEGSKA (reference sequence). V dropped 4 bases and J dropped 5 bases, with 15 bases sitting between them. This CDR3 has 14 amino acids. The CDR3 region is CSAIPGLDNNEQFF. In DNA form, the CDR3 reads TGCAGTGCTATCCCGGGACTGGATAACAATGAGCAGTTCTTC.

This clone is medium-sized in the sample. In DNA, the CDR3 is TGCAGTGCTAGAGATAAGGGGAGTAGCAATCAGCCCCAGCATTTT. It translates to CSARDKGSSNQPQHF. V gene TRBV20-1 combines with J gene TRBJ1-5; TRBD1 is a possible D gene (5 bases). The CDR3 length is 15 residues. V lost 0 bases, J lost 0 bases, and 9 bases lay in between. Germline CDR1 DFQATT, CDR2 SNEGSKA (reference sequence).

This clone was counted between two and nine times. The chain carries TRBV12-5 and TRBJ1-1; D not certain. Trimming took off 5 bases at V and 7 bases at J, with 8 bases between the two ends. Germline assignment: CDR1 LGHNT and CDR2 FRNRAP. The length of the CDR3 is 11 residues. The CDR3 DNA follows: TGTGCTAGTGGTACCACCAGTGAAGCTTTCTTT. It specifies CASGTTSEAFF.